The entry that follows covers one TCR beta chain sequence. Which antigen it targets is not known. No much larger clonotype is one base removed from it; base qualities were not supplied. This sample is part of a study of blood T cells in healthy people across ages (dated by TCRdb to about 2015). Regarding the complete study: In model experiments, template switching captured roughly one uniquely barcoded TCR beta cDNA molecule for every two T cells. To avoid experimental bias, donors of different ages were spread randomly across the sequencing lanes. Age-related changes in TCR beta repertoire diversity were measured in the study by deep sequencing normalized with unique cDNA molecular identifiers. The donors were divided into four age groups: young (average approximately 16 years), middle-aged (under 40), aged (approximately 64) and long-lived (around 87). The study analyzed two additional independent replicas of 1 million unique cDNA reads from the same blood draw for two donors, one aged 18 to 29 and one aged 80 or older.

Donors were about 36 systemically healthy Caucasian individuals from Russia aged roughly 6 to 90 years. Each donor gave about 9.7 milliliters of peripheral blood, drawn into EDTA-treated Vacutainer tubes. Ficoll-Paque density-gradient centrifugation was used to isolate PBMCs, with at least 6 million per sample. Total RNA, at least 5.5 micrograms per sample, was extracted from PBMCs with Trizol reagent. For every donor, an aliquot of PBMCs went through flow cytometry to measure the percentages of naive CD45RAhigh/CD27high T cells. Receptor amplification or capture employed 5' RACE. TCRdb lists the instrument as Illumina HiSeq 2500. A second PCR of roughly 6 to 12 cycles was run with a J-beta primer mix and a sample-barcoded 5' primer. A template-switch 5' adaptor carrying 12 random nucleotides introduced a unique molecular identifier onto each TCR beta cDNA molecule. Each sample yielded at least 3 million CDR3-containing paired-end reads. The Mint cDNA synthesis kit, primed by a TRBC-specific oligonucleotide, was used to synthesize first-strand cDNA from all RNA. After uracil-DNA glycosylase treatment, a first 18-cycle PCR used universal primers M1SS and BC2_uni_R on all cDNA. For the original study's pipeline: Normalization of each sample was performed by random selection of 1 million high-quality reads, each carrying a distinct molecular identifier. Reads with shared molecular identifiers were discarded instead of being binned into consensus sequences. MiTCR, set to a Q25 quality threshold and the strictest error-elimination algorithm, was used for CDR3 identification, clonotype clustering and error correction. A nonparametric unseen species model using Euler transformation provided a lower-bound estimate of total TCR beta diversity. TCRdb handled the public reads itself, with Q25 trimming in fastp and clone calling in MiXCR, and kept productive beta chains. Rows are unified per CDR3 protein, each entry keeping the most common DNA and genes. These V and J calls rely on TCRdb rather than the paper's analysis. Across this sample there are roughly 500,000 distinct CDR3 sequences, with 25% to 30% seen only once. About 18% of the sample is held by the ten biggest clonotypes.

Results the study describes overall, beyond this receptor: Estimates of total diversity from one million sequenced T cells were regarded as lower bounds and underestimates. As age increased, observed TCR beta diversity per million T cells dropped in a roughly linear way, and a significant reduction was already evident by age about 40. The CMV infection status of donors was not known, potentially confounding age-related changes in expanded clonotypes. Bulk unsorted PBMC profiling prevented conclusive comparison of naive and antigen-experienced compartments. The long-lived group showed more naive CD4+ T cells, fewer expanded clones and increased TCR diversity than the aged group, suggesting age selection. A strong correlation was found between observed TCR beta diversity and the percentage of naive T cells measured by flow cytometry.

This sequence originates from a woman aged 70-85 years in good health. Sequencing input: blood.

The nucleotide sequence is given as TGTGCCAGCAGTTTAGACGTAGGGACACCCTATGGCTACACCTTC. This yields the protein CASSLDVGTPYGYTF. This chain is built from TRBV12-3 or TRBV12-4 and TRBJ1-2; the D region possibly corresponds to TRBD1 (6 bases align). V loses 1 base of germline sequence and J loses 4 bases, and the interval between the two ends is 13 bases. CDR3 length: 15 amino acids, cysteine to phenylalanine. Of all the DNA, just the CDR3 is kept, 45 bases in frame from base 1.